These 27 T cell receptor beta chains were all obtained from the same sample, sequenced in a study of blood T cell repertoires in COVID-19. The assay was immunoSEQ multiplex PCR, and TCRdb's table has in-frame clones only and misses some. The sample yields 65,000 or so clones, around 90% seen once. Source material: peripheral blood. The origin of the receptors is a human donor with acute or convalescent COVID-19. The donor label of this sample is uncertain.

This clone was seen once. The J gene is TRBJ2-1, the V gene TRBV24-1, with 11 bases fitting TRBD1. Germline V gives CDR1 KGHDR, CDR2 SFDVKD. V shed 3 bases, J shed 6 bases, and the junction held 3 bases outside the gene matches. The CDR3 is 15 residues long. CDR3 in amino acids: CATSDRTGGFNEQFF. Written as DNA, the CDR3 is TGTGCCACCAGTGATCGGACAGGGGGCTTCAATGAGCAGTTCTTC.

V and J are TRBV5-1 and TRBJ1-1; D perhaps matches TRBD1 (5 bases). CDR1 and CDR2 from the germline V gene are SGHRS and YFSETQ. V shed 3 bases and J shed 1 base, with 16 bases lying between them. This CDR3 has 16 residues. Here the CDR3 DNA reads TGCGCCAGCAGCTCGGGGATGCGGGGCGGGAACACTGAAGCTTTCTTT. Amino acid sequence: CASSSGMRGGNTEAFF.

The J gene is TRBJ2-6, the V gene TRBV18, with 9 bases fitting TRBD1. V shed 1 base and J 2 bases; nucleotides not matched to a gene: 0. Looked up from germline, CDR1 is KGHSH and CDR2 is LQKENI. CDR3 length: 16 residues. The CDR3 region is CASSPRDRAGANVLTF. The CDR3 DNA reads TGTGCCAGCTCACCACGGGACAGGGCTGGGGCCAACGTCCTGACTTTC. Filled out from reference TRBV18 and TRBJ2-6, the complete variable domain reads NAGVMQNPRHLVRRRGQEARLRCSPMKGHSHVYWYRQLPEEGLKFMVYLQKENIIDESGMPKERFSAEFPKEGPSILRIQQVVRGDSAAYFCASSPRDRAGANVLTFGAGSRLTVL.

The rearrangement uses TRBV27 and TRBJ1-4; TRBD1 might be the D (5 bases). Germline loops: CDR1 MNHEY, CDR2 SMNVEV (reference sequence). V lost 4 bases to trimming and J lost 0 bases, with 9 bases between them. The CDR3 length is 15 residues. In DNA, the CDR3 is TGTGCCAGCAGTTCGTTAGGGGCAACTAATGAAAAACTGTTTTTT. Residues: CASSSLGATNEKLFF.

This rearrangement joins TRBV28 to TRBJ2-7; weak D call: TRBD1 (5 bases). V lost 2 bases to trimming and J lost 6 bases, with 11 bases between them. This CDR3 comprises 13 residues. From germline, CDR1 is MDHEN and CDR2 SYDVKM. The CDR3 DNA is TGTGCCAGCAGTTTACGTCAGGGTACCGAGCAGTACGTC. This gives the protein CASSLRQGTEQYV.

The rearrangement uses TRBV29-1 and TRBJ2-3; tentatively, D is TRBD2 (6 bases). The germline V and J ends were trimmed by 1 base and 8 bases, with 16 bases remaining between them. The CDR3 loop spans 14 amino acids. CDR1 SQVTM and CDR2 ANQGSEA come from the germline V gene. CDR3 sequence (DNA): TGCAGCGTTGAAGGGTTAGCGGCTCAATCTACGCAGTATTTT. Its translation: CSVEGLAAQSTQYF.

This clone was seen more than once but under ten times. This chain connects TRBV27 to TRBJ1-1; no definite D call. The CDR3 loop spans 14 amino acids. V was pared by 3 bases and J by 0 bases, with 8 bases between. Germline CDR1 reads MNHEY; CDR2 reads SMNVEV (reference sequence). The CDR3: CASSFSVVNTEAFF. CDR3 DNA: TGTGCCAGCAGTTTTTCGGTGGTGAACACTGAAGCTTTCTTT.

The chain couples TRBV19 to TRBJ2-1, with 12 bases that match TRBD2. This CDR3 contains 15 residues. V lost 3 bases and J lost 7; bases outside the gene matches: 4. The germline V gene encodes CDR1 LNHDA and CDR2 SQIVND (reference sequence). In DNA, the CDR3 is TGTGCCAGTAGTATTCCTAGCGGGGGGGCGAATGAGCAGTTCTTC. It translates to CASSIPSGGANEQFF.

The chain has TRBV11-2 and TRBJ1-4, with 8 bases identical to TRBD1. Germline assignment: CDR1 SGHAT and CDR2 FQNNGV. The junction had 5 bases not matched to a gene; V was cut back by 3 bases and J by 5 bases. The CDR3 loop spans 15 amino acids. This CDR3 reads CASSFTGGRNEKLFF. CDR3 nucleotides: TGTGCCAGCAGCTTCACAGGGGGGAGAAATGAAAAACTGTTTTTT.

Only one count was recorded for this clone. J is TRBJ2-4 and V is TRBV7-9; tentative D call: TRBD1 (5 bases). The CDR3 is 16 residues long. Germline CDR1 is SEHNR and CDR2 is FQNEAQ (reference sequence). V lost 5 bases and J 0 bases, leaving 14 bases between the germline ends. CDR3 residues: CASSQRGFGAKNIQYF. The CDR3 bases are TGTGCCAGCAGCCAAAGGGGCTTCGGAGCCAAAAACATTCAGTACTTC. Together with reference TRBV7-9 and TRBJ2-4, the CDR3 gives the full variable domain: DTGVSQNPRHKITKRGQNVTFRCDPISEHNRLYWYRQTLGQGPEFLTYFQNEAQLEKSRLLSDRFSAERPKGSFSTLEIQRTEQGDSAMYLCASSQRGFGAKNIQYFGAGTRLSVL.

The chain uses TRBV29-1 and TRBJ2-2; TRBD2 might be the D (5 bases). Trimming left V 7 bases short and J 10 bases short, with 13 bases between. From germline, CDR1 is SQVTM and CDR2 ANQGSEA. This CDR3 has 11 residues. Here the CDR3 reads CSATLVTELFF. The CDR3 DNA sequence: TGCAGCGCGACACTAGTTACGGAGCTGTTTTTT.

The chain carries TRBV28 and TRBJ2-5, with D perhaps matching TRBD1 (6 bases). The CDR3 has 13 residues. CDR1 and CDR2 from the germline V gene are MDHEN and SYDVKM. V lost 7 bases to trimming and J lost 5 bases, with 14 bases between them. CDR3 bases: TGTGCCAGCACAGGGGCAAATGTGGAGACCCAGTACTTC. This gives the protein CASTGANVETQYF.

The CDR3 DNA follows: TGTGCCAGCAGGACAGGGAACACTGAAGCTTTCTTT. Protein sequence: CASRTGNTEAFF. The genes are TRBV12-3 or TRBV12-4 and TRBJ1-1, with D maybe TRBD1 (6 bases). CDR3 size: 12 residues. The ends were cut back, 6 bases at V and 1 base at J, with 6 bases in the middle.

V and J are TRBV7-6 and TRBJ2-7; possible D gene TRBD2, 6 bases. The CDR3 spans 15 residues. The germline V gene has CDR1 SGHVS and CDR2 FNYEAQ. The V and J ends lost 5 bases and 1 base respectively, with 15 bases between them. CDR3 loop: CASSAGVSGSYEQYF. The CDR3 DNA reads as TGTGCCAGCAGCGCCGGTGTTAGCGGTTCCTACGAGCAGTACTTC.

The V gene is TRBV19, the J gene TRBJ2-4, with D uncertain. The V end lost 3 bases, the J end lost 8 bases, and 14 bases lay between the germline ends. CDR3 length equals 14 residues. Germline V gene sequence: CDR1 LNHDA, CDR2 SQIVND (reference sequence). CDR3 sequence (DNA): TGTGCCAGTAGTATTAGGCAGTCTGCGGACATTCAGTACTTC. This translates into CASSIRQSADIQYF.

The V and J genes are TRBV29-1 and TRBJ2-1, with D perhaps TRBD2 (5 bases). The CDR3 is 16 amino acids. In germline, CDR1 is SQVTM, CDR2 ANQGSEA. V gave up 0 bases and J gave up 7 bases, with 19 bases separating them. CDR3 DNA: TGCAGCGTTGAAGATCGGTTCGGAGGAACGGGGAATGAGCAGTTCTTC. Translated, it gives CSVEDRFGGTGNEQFF.

This chain connects TRBV2 to TRBJ1-2, with TRBD1 as a possible D gene (6 bases). The CDR3 is 14 amino acids. V was clipped by 0 bases and J by 4 bases, with 9 bases between them. The germline CDR1 and CDR2 sequences are SNHLY and FYNNEI. Written as DNA, the CDR3 is TGTGCCAGCAGTGAAGCCCTCAGGGGCTATGGCTACACCTTC. Protein sequence: CASSEALRGYGYTF.

CDR3 coding DNA: TGTGCCAGCAGTTACCTTACCGGGGAGCTGTTTTTT. Amino acids: CASSYLTGELFF. V usage is TRBV6-6 and J usage is TRBJ2-2; D not resolved. Germline-derived CDR1 and CDR2 are MNHNY and SVGAGI (reference sequence). CDR3 length equals 12 residues. The ends were cut back, 2 bases at V and 5 bases at J, with 3 bases in the middle.

The rearrangement joins TRBV6-4 to TRBJ2-2; TRBD2 matches at 8 bases. The CDR3 extends over 16 amino acids. The J segment lost 1 base and the V segment lost 4 bases, leaving 5 bases of the junction unmatched. Germline V gives CDR1 MRHNA, CDR2 SNTAGT. The DNA for the CDR3 is TGTGCCAGCAGTGTCACCAGCGGGGGGAACACCGGGGAGCTGTTTTTT. It yields the protein CASSVTSGGNTGELFF.

This clone was found once. The V gene is TRBV28, the J gene TRBJ2-7; D gene ambiguous. The CDR3 spans 9 residues. V was trimmed by 11 bases and J by 3 bases, leaving 5 bases between them. Germline lookup yields CDR1 MDHEN and CDR2 SYDVKM. This chain's CDR3 is CADNYEQYV. Written as DNA, the CDR3 is TGTGCCGACAACTACGAGCAGTACGTC.

Comments on this clone: The germline gene is not matched at one end of the junction; a read error may be the cause. V gene TRBV30 combines with J gene TRBJ1-2, with TRBD1 matching 7 bases. CDR1 and CDR2 from the germline V gene are GTSNPN and SVGIG (reference sequence). This CDR3 is built from 11 residues. The CDR3 DNA reads TGTGCCTGGATGAGGGGGCACCTCTACGCCTTC. Its translation: CAWMRGHLYAF.

This rearrangement joins TRBV19 to TRBJ2-3; 7 nucleotides line up with TRBD1. The CDR3 runs to 14 residues. The germline V gene encodes CDR1 LNHDA and CDR2 SQIVND (reference sequence). Losses at the gene ends were 6 bases for V and 6 bases for J; bases not matched to a gene: 9. Written as DNA, the CDR3 is TGTGCCAGTAGCGACAGTACAGGGGTGGATACGCAGTATTTT. Its translation is CASSDSTGVDTQYF.

V is TRBV7-9 and J is TRBJ2-3, with 9 positions matching TRBD1. CDR3 size: 17 residues. Germline loops: CDR1 SEHNR, CDR2 FQNEAQ (reference sequence). V was pared by 1 base and J by 2 bases, with 7 bases of the junction left unmatched. DNA for the CDR3: TGTGCCAGCAGCTTAGGGCGACAGGGGGGAGTCACAGATACGCAGTATTTT. Its protein is CASSLGRQGGVTDTQYF.

The chain joins TRBV12-3 or TRBV12-4 to TRBJ2-5; D is unresolved. Trimming stripped 3 bases from V and 1 base from J, with 6 bases between. CDR3 length: 13 residues. CDR3 residues: CASSFPGQETQYF. The CDR3 DNA follows: TGTGCCAGCAGTTTTCCCGGCCAAGAGACCCAGTACTTC.

This clone turned up a few times. This chain links TRBV19 with TRBJ1-1, with D possibly matching TRBD1 (5 bases). The germline gives CDR1 LNHDA, CDR2 SQIVND (reference sequence). The CDR3 length is 15 residues. Trimming stripped 3 bases from V and 0 bases from J, with 11 bases between. Written as DNA, the CDR3 is TGTGCCAGTAGTATTTTGGGGGAGGTGAACACTGAAGCTTTCTTT. The encoded protein is CASSILGEVNTEAFF.

CDR3 amino acids: CASSFDRYSYEQYF. The CDR3 DNA reads TGTGCCAGCAGTTTTGACAGGTACTCCTACGAGCAGTACTTC. The chain employs TRBV28 and TRBJ2-7; a weak D match, TRBD1 (6 bases). CDR3 size: 14 residues. Germline V gene lookup returns CDR1 MDHEN and CDR2 SYDVKM. The ends were cut back, 3 bases at V and 0 bases at J, with 9 bases in the middle.

The rearrangement links TRBV15 to TRBJ2-3; the match to TRBD2 covers 12 bases. CDR1 is LNHNV, CDR2 YYDKDF, per germline (reference sequence). The CDR3 extends over 17 amino acids. The trim removed 3 bases at V and 3 bases at J, leaving 7 bases unmatched. The CDR3 DNA follows: TGTGCCACCAGCAGGGCTAGCGGGGGGGGCGTGACAGATACGCAGTATTTT. Translation: CATSRASGGGVTDTQYF.